What follows is one T cell receptor beta chain and its context. A junction end diverges from the germline sequence, so it may reflect a read error. Mixed chimerism was transient after nonmyeloablative marrow transplants from related graft donors. Unstimulated Tregs (CD4+CD25+CD127-) and CD4+CD25- non-Tregs were sorted from PBMCs. Profiling relied on immunoSEQ multiplex PCR, and the TCRdb table lists in-frame clones only, not all of them. The sample lists 65,000 to 85,000 clones, around 90% occurring once. The CDR3 has 16 residues. Germline CDR1 is LGHNA and CDR2 is YSLEER. This sample was included in a study of Tregs in tolerant kidney transplant recipients.

The chain links TRBV4-3 to TRBJ1-5; tentative D call: TRBD1 (5 bases). This clonotype was sampled from a human patient who received a combined kidney and bone marrow transplant. Some T cells may possibly be graft donor cells. The sequencing here drew on CD4+ T cells from blood (PBMCs), taken 24 months after the transplant. This CDR3 is CVSSQDTRGGNQPQHF. CDR3 coding DNA: TGCGTCAGCAGCCAAGACACGCGGGGGGGCAATCAGCCCCAGCATTTT.